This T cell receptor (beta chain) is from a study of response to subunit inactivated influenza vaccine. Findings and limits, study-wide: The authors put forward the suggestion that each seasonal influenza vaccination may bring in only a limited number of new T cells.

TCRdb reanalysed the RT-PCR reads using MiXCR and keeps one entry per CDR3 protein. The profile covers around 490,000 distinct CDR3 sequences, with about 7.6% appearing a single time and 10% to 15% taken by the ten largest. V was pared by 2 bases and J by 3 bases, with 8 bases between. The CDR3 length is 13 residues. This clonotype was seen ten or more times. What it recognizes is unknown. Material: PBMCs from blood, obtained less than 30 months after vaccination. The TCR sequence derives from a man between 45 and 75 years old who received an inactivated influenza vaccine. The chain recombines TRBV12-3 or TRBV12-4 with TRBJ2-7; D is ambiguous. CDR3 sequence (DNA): TGTGCCAGCAGTTTAAGGCACAACTACGAGCAGTACTTC. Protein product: CASSLRHNYEQYF.